This T cell receptor beta chain comes out of a study of OX40 agonist ivuxolimab in advanced cancers. As for this clone: Antigen specificity is unknown.

Study findings and constraints: Expanded clones were, on average, more numerous among CD8+ T cells than CD4+.

V lost 4 bases, J lost 10 bases, and 9 bases lay in between. This CDR3 spans 11 amino acids. TCRdb's table, derived via immunoSEQ multiplex PCR, lists solely in-frame clones and lacks some. This table holds 90,000 to 100,000 clones, about 86% found once. Sequences were derived from CD4+ or CD8+ T cells sorted from blood, sampled in a trial of the OX40 agonist ivuxolimab. The TCR was taken from an adult with an advanced solid tumor such as melanoma, head and neck, liver or kidney cancer. The J gene is TRBJ1-5, the V gene TRBV5-3; D is undetermined. TRBV5-3 is known as an ORF, though its function is uncertain. CDR3: CARSPMGPQHF. CDR3 sequence (DNA): TGTGCCAGAAGCCCCATGGGACCCCAGCATTTT.